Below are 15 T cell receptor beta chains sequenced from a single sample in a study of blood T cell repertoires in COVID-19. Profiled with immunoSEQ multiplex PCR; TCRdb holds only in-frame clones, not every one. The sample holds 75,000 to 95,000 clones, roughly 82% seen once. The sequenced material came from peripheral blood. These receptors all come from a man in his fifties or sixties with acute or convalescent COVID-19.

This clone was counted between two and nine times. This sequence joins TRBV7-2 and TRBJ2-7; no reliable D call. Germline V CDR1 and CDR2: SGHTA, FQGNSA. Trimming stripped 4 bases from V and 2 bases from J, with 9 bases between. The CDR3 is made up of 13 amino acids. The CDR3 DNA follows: TGTGCCAGCAGCTACGGTGGTCCCTACGAGCAGTACTTC. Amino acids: CASSYGGPYEQYF.

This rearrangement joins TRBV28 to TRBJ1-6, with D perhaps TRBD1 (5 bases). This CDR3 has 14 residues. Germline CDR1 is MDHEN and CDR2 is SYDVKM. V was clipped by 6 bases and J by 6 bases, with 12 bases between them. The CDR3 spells CASRYGTTNSPLHF. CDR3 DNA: TGTGCCAGCAGATATGGGACTACTAATTCACCCCTCCACTTT.

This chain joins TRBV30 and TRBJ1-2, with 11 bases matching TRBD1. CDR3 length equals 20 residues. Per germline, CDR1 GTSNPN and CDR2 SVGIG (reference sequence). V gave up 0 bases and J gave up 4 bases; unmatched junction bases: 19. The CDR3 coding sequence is TGTGCCTGGAGTGTAAGGTCTGTGGGGAACGGACAGGGGGCGACCTATGGCTACACCTTC. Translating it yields CAWSVRSVGNGQGATYGYTF.

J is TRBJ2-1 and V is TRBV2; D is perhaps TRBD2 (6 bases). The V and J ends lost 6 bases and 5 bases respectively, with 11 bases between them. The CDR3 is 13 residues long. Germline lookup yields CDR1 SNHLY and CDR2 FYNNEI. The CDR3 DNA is TGTGCCAGCAGCCGGGACTTTAACAATGAGCAGTTCTTC. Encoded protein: CASSRDFNNEQFF. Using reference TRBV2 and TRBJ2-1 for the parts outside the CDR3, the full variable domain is EPEVTQTPSHQVTQMGQEVILRCVPISNHLYFYWYRQILGQKVEFLVSFYNNEISEKSEIFDDQFSVERPDGSNFTLKIRSTKLEDSAMYFCASSRDFNNEQFFGPGTRLTVL.

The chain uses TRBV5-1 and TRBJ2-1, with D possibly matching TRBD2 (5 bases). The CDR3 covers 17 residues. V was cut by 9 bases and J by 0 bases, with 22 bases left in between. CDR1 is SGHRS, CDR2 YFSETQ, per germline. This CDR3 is CATKGVARPHSYNEQFF. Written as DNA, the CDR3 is TGCGCCACGAAGGGAGTAGCGCGACCACACTCCTACAATGAGCAGTTCTTC.

Written as DNA, the CDR3 is TGTGCCAGCAGTGCCGGGGGGGGCAATCAGCCCCAGCATTTT. Translated, it gives CASSAGGGNQPQHF. This chain joins TRBV2 and TRBJ1-5; maybe TRBD1 (5 bases). The CDR3 extends over 14 amino acids. Trimming took off 4 bases at V and 2 bases at J, with 9 bases between the two ends. Germline CDR1 SNHLY, CDR2 FYNNEI. The full variable domain, its missing parts supplied by reference TRBV2 and TRBJ1-5, is EPEVTQTPSHQVTQMGQEVILRCVPISNHLYFYWYRQILGQKVEFLVSFYNNEISEKSEIFDDQFSVERPDGSNFTLKIRSTKLEDSAMYFCASSAGGGNQPQHFGDGTRLSIL.

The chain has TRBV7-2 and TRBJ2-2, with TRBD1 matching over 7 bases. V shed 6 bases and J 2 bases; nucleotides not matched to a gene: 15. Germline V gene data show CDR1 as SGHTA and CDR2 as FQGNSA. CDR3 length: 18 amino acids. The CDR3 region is CASSPEGRGMINTGELFF. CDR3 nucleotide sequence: TGTGCCAGCAGTCCAGAGGGCAGGGGGATGATTAACACCGGGGAGCTGTTTTTT.

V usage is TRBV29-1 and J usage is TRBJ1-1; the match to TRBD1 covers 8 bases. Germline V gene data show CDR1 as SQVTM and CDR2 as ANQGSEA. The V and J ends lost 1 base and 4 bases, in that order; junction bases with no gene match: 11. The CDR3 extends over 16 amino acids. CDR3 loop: CSVEADRALVGTEAFF. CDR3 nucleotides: TGCAGCGTTGAAGCGGACAGGGCTTTGGTTGGCACTGAAGCTTTCTTT. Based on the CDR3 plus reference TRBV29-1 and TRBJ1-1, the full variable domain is SAVISQKPSRDICQRGTSLTIQCQVDSQVTMMFWYRQQPGQSLTLIATANQGSEATYESGFVIDKFPISRPNLTFSTLTVSNMSPEDSSIYLCSVEADRALVGTEAFFGQGTRLTVV.

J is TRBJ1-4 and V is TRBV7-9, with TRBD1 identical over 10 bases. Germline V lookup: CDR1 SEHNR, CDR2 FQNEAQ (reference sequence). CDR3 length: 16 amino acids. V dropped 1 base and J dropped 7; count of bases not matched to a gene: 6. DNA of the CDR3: TGTGCCAGCAGCTTAGACGCGGGACAGGGGATTGAAAAACTGTTTTTT. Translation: CASSLDAGQGIEKLFF.

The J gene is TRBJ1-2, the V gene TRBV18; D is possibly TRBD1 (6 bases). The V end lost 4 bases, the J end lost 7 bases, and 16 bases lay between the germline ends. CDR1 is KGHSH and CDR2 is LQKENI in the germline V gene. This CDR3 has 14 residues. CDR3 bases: TGTGCCAGCTCACTTTCGACAGGAGAAGGTGGCTACACCTTC. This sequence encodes CASSLSTGEGGYTF.

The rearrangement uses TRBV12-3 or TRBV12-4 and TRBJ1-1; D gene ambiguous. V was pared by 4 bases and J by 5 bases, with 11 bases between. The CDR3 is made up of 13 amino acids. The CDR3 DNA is TGTGCCAGCAGTTCCGAGGCGAAGACTGAAGCTTTCTTT. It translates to CASSSEAKTEAFF.

The CDR3: CASSFRTGNYGYTF. CDR3 DNA sequence: TGTGCCAGCAGCTTTCGGACAGGGAACTATGGCTACACCTTC. The J gene is TRBJ1-2, the V gene TRBV5-5; 8 bases are a match to TRBD1. The CDR3 is 14 residues long. V was pared by 2 bases and J by 2 bases, with 2 bases of the junction left unmatched. Per germline, CDR1 SGHKS and CDR2 YYEKEE (reference sequence). The full variable domain, in which reference TRBV5-5 and TRBJ1-2 provide the parts outside the CDR3, is DAGVTQSPTHLIKTRGQQVTLRCSPISGHKSVSWYQQVLGQGPQFIFQYYEKEERGRGNFPDRFSARQFPNYSSELNVNALLLGDSALYLCASSFRTGNYGYTFGSGTRLTVV.

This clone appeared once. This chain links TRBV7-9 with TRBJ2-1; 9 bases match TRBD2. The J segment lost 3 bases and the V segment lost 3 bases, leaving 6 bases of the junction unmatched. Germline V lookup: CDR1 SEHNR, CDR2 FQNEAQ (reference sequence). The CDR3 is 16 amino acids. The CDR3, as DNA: TGTGCCAGCAGCTTGGGCGGGGGGGCCGTCTACAATGAGCAGTTCTTC. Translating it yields CASSLGGGAVYNEQFF.

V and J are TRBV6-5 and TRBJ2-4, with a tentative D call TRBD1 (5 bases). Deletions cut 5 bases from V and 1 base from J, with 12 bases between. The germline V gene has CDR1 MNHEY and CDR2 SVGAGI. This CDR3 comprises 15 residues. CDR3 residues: CASSPQGVAKNIQYF. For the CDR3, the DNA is TGTGCCAGCAGTCCCCAAGGGGTGGCCAAAAACATTCAGTACTTC.

CDR3 in amino acids: CASSYSIGRTGELFF. CDR3 sequence (DNA): TGTGCCAGCAGTTACTCGATAGGCAGGACCGGGGAGCTGTTTTTT. This chain connects TRBV6-2 or TRBV6-3 to TRBJ2-2, with D hard to call. This CDR3 region has 15 residues. The ends were cut back, 0 bases at V and 5 bases at J, with 10 bases in the middle. In germline, CDR1 is MNHEY, CDR2 SVGEGT.